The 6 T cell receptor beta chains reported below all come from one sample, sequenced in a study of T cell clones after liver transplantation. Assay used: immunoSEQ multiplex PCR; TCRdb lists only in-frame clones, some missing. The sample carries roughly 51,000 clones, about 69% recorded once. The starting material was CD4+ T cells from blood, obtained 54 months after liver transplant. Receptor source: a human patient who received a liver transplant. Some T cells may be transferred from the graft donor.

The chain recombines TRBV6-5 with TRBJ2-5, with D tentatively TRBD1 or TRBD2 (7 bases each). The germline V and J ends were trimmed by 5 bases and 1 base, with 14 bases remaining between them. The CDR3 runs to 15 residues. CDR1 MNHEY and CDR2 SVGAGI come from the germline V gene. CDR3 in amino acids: CASSVQGRAQETQYF. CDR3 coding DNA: TGTGCCAGCAGTGTACAGGGGAGGGCCCAAGAGACCCAGTACTTC.

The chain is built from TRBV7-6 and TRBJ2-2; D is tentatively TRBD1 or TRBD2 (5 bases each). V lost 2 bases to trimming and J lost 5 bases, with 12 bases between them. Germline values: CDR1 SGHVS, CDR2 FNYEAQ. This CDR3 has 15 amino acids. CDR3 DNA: TGTGCCAGCAGCTTAAGAGGGGTCGGGACCGGGGAGCTGTTTTTT. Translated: CASSLRGVGTGELFF.

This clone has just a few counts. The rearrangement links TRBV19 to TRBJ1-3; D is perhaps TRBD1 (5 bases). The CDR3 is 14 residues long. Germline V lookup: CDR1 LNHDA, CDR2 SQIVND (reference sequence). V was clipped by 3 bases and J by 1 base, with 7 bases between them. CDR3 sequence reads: CASSIGGSGNTIYF. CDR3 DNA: TGTGCCAGTAGTATCGGGGGATCTGGAAACACCATATATTTT.

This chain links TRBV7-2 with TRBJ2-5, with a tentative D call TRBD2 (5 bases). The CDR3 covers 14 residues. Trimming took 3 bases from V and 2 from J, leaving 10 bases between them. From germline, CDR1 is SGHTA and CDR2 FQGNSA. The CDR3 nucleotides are TGTGCCAGCAGCTTTGGTCAGCGGCAAGAGACCCAGTACTTC. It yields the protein CASSFGQRQETQYF.

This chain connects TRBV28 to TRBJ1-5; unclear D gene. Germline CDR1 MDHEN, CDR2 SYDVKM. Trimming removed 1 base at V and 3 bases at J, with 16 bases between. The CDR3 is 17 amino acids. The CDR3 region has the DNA TGTGCCAGCAGTTTATTTACGGCGTCAGCCGTCAATCAGCCCCAGCATTTT. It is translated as CASSLFTASAVNQPQHF.

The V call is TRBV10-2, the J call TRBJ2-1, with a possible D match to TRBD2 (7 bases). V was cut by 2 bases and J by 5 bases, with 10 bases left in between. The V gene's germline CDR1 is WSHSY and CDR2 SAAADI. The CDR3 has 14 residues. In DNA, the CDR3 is TGCGCCAGCAGTGAGCGGGGGGCGGACAATGAGCAGTTCTTC. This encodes CASSERGADNEQFF.